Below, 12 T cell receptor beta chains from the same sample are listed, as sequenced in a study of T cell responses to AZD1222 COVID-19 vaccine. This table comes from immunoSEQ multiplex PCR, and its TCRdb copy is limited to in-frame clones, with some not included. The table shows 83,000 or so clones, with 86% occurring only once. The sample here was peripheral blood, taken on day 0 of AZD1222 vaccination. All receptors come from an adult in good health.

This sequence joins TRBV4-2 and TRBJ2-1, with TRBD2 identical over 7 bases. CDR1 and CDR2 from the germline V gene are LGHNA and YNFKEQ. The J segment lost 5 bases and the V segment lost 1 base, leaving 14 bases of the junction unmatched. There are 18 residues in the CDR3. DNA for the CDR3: TGTGCCAGCAGCCAAGGGCCGATGGGGGGAGGGATTGACAATGAGCAGTTCTTC. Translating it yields CASSQGPMGGGIDNEQFF.

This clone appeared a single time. CDR3 residues: CASSQDHSNYGYTF. The CDR3 DNA reads TGTGCCAGCAGCCAAGATCACTCTAACTATGGCTACACCTTC. This rearrangement joins TRBV4-2 to TRBJ1-2; unclear D gene. The CDR3 is 14 amino acids. Germline V gene sequence: CDR1 LGHNA, CDR2 YNFKEQ. The germline V and J ends were trimmed by 0 bases and 0 bases, with 5 bases remaining between them.

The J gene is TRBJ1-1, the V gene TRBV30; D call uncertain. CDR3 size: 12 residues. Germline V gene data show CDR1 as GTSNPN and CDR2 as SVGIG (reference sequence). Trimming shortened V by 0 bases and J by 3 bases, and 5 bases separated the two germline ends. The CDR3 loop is CAWSVSDTEAFF. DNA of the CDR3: TGTGCCTGGAGTGTATCCGACACTGAAGCTTTCTTT.

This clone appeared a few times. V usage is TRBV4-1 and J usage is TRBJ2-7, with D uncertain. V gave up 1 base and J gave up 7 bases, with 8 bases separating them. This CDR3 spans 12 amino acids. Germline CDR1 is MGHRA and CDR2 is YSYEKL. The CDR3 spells CASSQAGPEQYF. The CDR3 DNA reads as TGCGCCAGCAGCCAAGCGGGCCCTGAGCAGTACTTC.

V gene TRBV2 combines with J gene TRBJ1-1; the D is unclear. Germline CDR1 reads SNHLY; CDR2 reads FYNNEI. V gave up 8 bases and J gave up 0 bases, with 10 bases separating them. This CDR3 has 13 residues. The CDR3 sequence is CASHLGLNTEAFF. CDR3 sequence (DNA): TGTGCCAGCCATTTGGGTTTGAACACTGAAGCTTTCTTT.

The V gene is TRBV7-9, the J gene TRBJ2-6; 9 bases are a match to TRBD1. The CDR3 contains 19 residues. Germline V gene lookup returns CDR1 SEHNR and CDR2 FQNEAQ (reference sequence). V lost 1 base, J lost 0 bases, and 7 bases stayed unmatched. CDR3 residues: CASSLGPGTGPSGANVLTF. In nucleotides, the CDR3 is TGTGCCAGCAGCTTAGGGCCCGGGACAGGGCCCTCTGGGGCCAACGTCCTGACTTTC.

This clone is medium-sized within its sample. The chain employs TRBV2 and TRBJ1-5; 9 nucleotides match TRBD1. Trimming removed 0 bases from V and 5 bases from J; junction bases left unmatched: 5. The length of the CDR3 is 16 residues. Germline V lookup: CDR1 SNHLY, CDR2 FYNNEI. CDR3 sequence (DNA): TGTGCCAGCAGTGAAGCCGGGGGACAGGGTCATCAGCCCCAGCATTTT. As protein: CASSEAGGQGHQPQHF.

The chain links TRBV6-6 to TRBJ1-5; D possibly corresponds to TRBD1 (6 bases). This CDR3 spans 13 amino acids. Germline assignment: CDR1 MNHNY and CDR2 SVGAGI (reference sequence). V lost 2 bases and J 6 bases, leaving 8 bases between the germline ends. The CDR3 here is CASSYPRGQPQHF. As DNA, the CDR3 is TGTGCCAGCAGTTACCCCAGGGGTCAGCCCCAGCATTTT.

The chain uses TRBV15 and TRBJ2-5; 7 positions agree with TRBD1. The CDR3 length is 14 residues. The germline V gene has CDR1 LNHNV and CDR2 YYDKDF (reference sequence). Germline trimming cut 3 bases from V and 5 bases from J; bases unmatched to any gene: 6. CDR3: CATSRDRYGETQYF. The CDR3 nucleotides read TGTGCCACCAGCAGGGACAGGTATGGGGAGACCCAGTACTTC. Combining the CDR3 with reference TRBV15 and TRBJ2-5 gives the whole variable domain DAMVIQNPRYQVTQFGKPVTLSCSQTLNHNVMYWYQQKSSQAPKLLFHYYDKDFNNEADTPDNFQSRRPNTSFCFLDIRSPGLGDTAMYLCATSRDRYGETQYFGPGTRLLVL.

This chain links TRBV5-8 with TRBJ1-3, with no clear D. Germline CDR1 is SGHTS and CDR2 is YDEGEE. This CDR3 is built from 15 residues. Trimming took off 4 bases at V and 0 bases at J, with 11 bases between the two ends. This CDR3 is CASSQRAASGNTIYF. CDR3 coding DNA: TGTGCCAGCAGCCAGCGGGCCGCCTCTGGAAACACCATATATTTT.

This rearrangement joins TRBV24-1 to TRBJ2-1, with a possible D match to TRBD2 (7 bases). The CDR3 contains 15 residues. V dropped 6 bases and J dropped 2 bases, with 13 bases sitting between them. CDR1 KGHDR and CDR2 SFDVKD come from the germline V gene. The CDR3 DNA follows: TGTGCCACCAGTTTTGGGGGGGCAGCCTACAATGAGCAGTTCTTC. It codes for CATSFGGAAYNEQFF.

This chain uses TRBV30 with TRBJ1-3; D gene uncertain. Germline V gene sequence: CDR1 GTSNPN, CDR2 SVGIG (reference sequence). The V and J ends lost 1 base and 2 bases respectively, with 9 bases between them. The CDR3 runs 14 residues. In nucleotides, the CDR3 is TGTGCCTGGAGTGGCCCGTCCCCTGGAAACACCATATATTTT. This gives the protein CAWSGPSPGNTIYF.